One and the same sample provided the 3 T cell receptor beta chains below, sequenced in a study of T cell changes during pregnancy in multiple sclerosis. Clones were read by immunoSEQ multiplex PCR, and TCRdb kept only the in-frame ones, dropping some. The data contain about 40,000 clones, approximately 94% of them singletons. The starting material was peripheral blood, obtained in the third trimester of pregnancy. Receptors originate from a female donor with multiple sclerosis, enrolled in a pregnancy study.

This clone was observed once. The CDR3 DNA follows: TGCAGCTCGGTGGGGGGGGGCGTTGTGAATGAGCAGTTCTTC. Translation gives CSSVGGGVVNEQFF. The rearrangement uses TRBV29-1 and TRBJ2-1; possibly TRBD2 for D (7 bases). Germline V gene data show CDR1 as SQVTM and CDR2 as ANQGSEA. Trimming removed 8 bases at V and 7 bases at J, with 21 bases between. The CDR3 runs 14 residues.

On this clone itself: A junction end diverges from the germline sequence, so it may reflect a read error. The CDR3 nucleotides read TGTGCCAGCAGGGAAGGACAGGGGGCGAGGTACGAGCAGTACTTC. It codes for CASREGQGARYEQYF. The chain links TRBV2 to TRBJ2-7; 11 nucleotides align to TRBD1. The CDR3 contains 15 residues. Germline V gene sequence: CDR1 SNHLY, CDR2 FYNNEI.

V gene TRBV5-1 combines with J gene TRBJ1-2; D call uncertain. The length of the CDR3 is 13 residues. The V gene's germline CDR1 is SGHRS and CDR2 YFSETQ. Between the trimmed V and J ends, which lost 4 bases and 3 bases, there was a span of 10 bases. CDR3 DNA sequence: TGCGCCAGCAGCATCAGGATAGACTATGGCTACACCTTC. The encoded protein is CASSIRIDYGYTF.